This T cell receptor beta chain was retrieved from a study of T cell changes during pregnancy in multiple sclerosis. This clone appeared a single time. Produced via immunoSEQ multiplex PCR; TCRdb's table is partial and in-frame only. The sample lists tens of thousands of clones; 75% to 95% were seen once. Trimming cost V 1 base and J 0 bases; bases outside gene matches: 4. The germline gives CDR1 LNHDA, CDR2 SQIVND (reference sequence). This CDR3 spans 18 amino acids. The source is a female donor with multiple sclerosis, enrolled in a pregnancy study. The chain uses TRBV19 and TRBJ2-6; 9 bases are shared with TRBD2. The material sequenced was CD4+ T cells from peripheral blood mononuclear cells, taken in the second trimester of pregnancy. This CDR3 reads CASSIGVSGSSGANVLTF. The CDR3 bases are TGTGCCAGTAGTATAGGGGTTAGCGGGAGCTCTGGGGCCAACGTCCTGACTTTC.